This T cell receptor (beta chain) derives from a study of T cells after yellow fever vaccination (dated by TCRdb to about 2019). Context from the whole study: The SMART-Seq v4 Ultra Low Input RNA kit was used to prepare libraries from fractions with low cell numbers. To follow T-cell clones before and after both primary and booster YFV17D yellow fever vaccination, bulk TCR alpha and beta repertoires underwent longitudinal sequencing. The cohort comprised two healthy male donors, one aged 18 to 30 and one aged 30 to 39 years. Blood was collected at multiple timepoints before and after primary and secondary immunization, and bulk PBMC replicates and cell subsets were isolated. Study-wide conclusions, independent of this receptor: A small share of clonotypes occurred in both CD4 and CD8 compartments, likely arising from convergent recombination. Because abundant contaminating clonotypes from the bulk population could be contained in FACS-sorted repertoires, computational filtering was required. Compared with the primary T-cell response, the secondary T-cell response was weaker but faster, peaking on day 5 rather than day 15. After the booster, most of the clones that had expanded following primary vaccination were detected again (just under 97% of CD4 and 85% to 90% of CD8), which suggests that memory was broadly maintained. The study included only a couple of donors, which limits how far the findings can be generalized.

This clonotype was found a few times. Its antigen is still unknown. No per-base quality is available; no much larger clone lies one base away. Explained via the paper, the treatment or condition label denotes: live attenuated yellow fever vaccine strain. PBMCs were isolated from peripheral blood using a standard Ficoll-Paque protocol. Dynabeads CD4 and CD8 positive selection kits were used to isolate CD4 and CD8 T-cell fractions. TriZol was used to extract RNA from bulk PBMCs, CD4 and CD8 fractions, and dextramer-positive and dextramer-negative fractions. The sequencer was an Illumina NovaSeq 6000. Synthesis of TCR cDNA relied on 5'RACE template switching, a step that introduced a universal primer site along with unique molecular identifiers. Priming of cDNA synthesis was performed from both the TCR alpha and TCR beta constant segments. Library amplification used two PCR steps, and the second PCR step added sample barcodes and sequencing adapters. Libraries were sequenced on Illumina HiSeq 2500 (2x100 bp) or NovaSeq (2x150 bp). In the original analysis: MIGEC was used to demultiplex reads and collapse the reads into UMI consensus sequences, and MiXCR was used for V(D)J alignment. Clonotypes responding to the vaccine were identified with edgeR on replicate PBMC samples, with the criteria of FDR below 0.01 and a log2 fold change above 5 up to day 15. Each bulk clonotype received a CD4 or CD8 identity based on whether the sequenced CD4 or CD8 repertoire contained that clonotype at higher abundance. In TCRdb, the public reads were trimmed at Q25 with fastp and aligned with MiXCR, with productive beta chains retained. One record per CDR3 amino acid sequence lists the most common genes and DNA. These V and J calls derive from TCRdb rather than the authors' analysis. The sample table lists about 170,000 distinct CDR3 sequences, more than 9.5% of them with a count of one. 36% of the sample belongs to the ten largest clones.

The starting material was CD8+ T cells sorted from PBMCs, obtained 15 days after the yellow fever booster vaccination. The sequence came from a man aged 18 to 35 who received the YFV17D yellow fever vaccine.

The CDR3 protein sequence reads: CASSQDRSYNSPLHF. The nucleotides are TGCGCCAGCAGCCAAGATCGCAGTTATAATTCACCCCTCCACTTT. The V and J genes are TRBV4-3 and TRBJ1-6, with the D gene not confidently named. CDR1 and CDR2 are drawn from the germline V gene: LGHNA, YSLEER. From cysteine to phenylalanine, the CDR3 is 15 amino acids long. Kept here is only the CDR3 DNA, which spans 45 bases and is read in frame from base 1. V gives up 0 bases and J gives up 4 bases, and the segment between their germline ends measures 7 bases.